The rows below give T cell receptor beta chains drawn from one sample of a study of identical twins. Each CDR3 protein is one row after TCRdb ran MiXCR on the 5' RACE reads. The sample shows about 500,000 distinct CDR3 sequences, roughly an eighth of them seen only once. The same sample was also studied in work on yellow fever vaccine responses in identical twins.

Sequencing was performed on CD4+ T cells sorted from blood. These receptors all stem from a woman between 18 and 29 years old in good health. Both conserved end residues are part of each CDR3. D genes are given only for firm matches. Clone sizes are given selectively: once, few, many, or a class where the clone is expanded.

TRBV9,NA,few,TRBJ2-3,TGTGCCAGCAGCGTAGTTGAAGGACCACAGTATTTT,CASSVVEGPQYF
TRBV12-3/TRBV12-4,TRBD2,few,TRBJ2-1,TGTGCCACCCGGACTAGCGGGGATTACGTTGAGCAGTTCTTC,CATRTSGDYVEQFF
TRBV20-1,NA,few,TRBJ2-3,TGCAGTGCTAGATGGTCCGGGCATACGCAGTATTTT,CSARWSGHTQYF
TRBV20-1,TRBD1,NA,TRBJ2-7,TGCAGTGCTAGAGAGCCGGGACAGATCTACGAGCAGTACTTC,CSAREPGQIYEQYF
TRBV5-1,NA,many,TRBJ2-2,TGCGCCAGCAGCTTGAGCAATGGCGGGGAGCTGTTTTTT,CASSLSNGGELFF
TRBV29-1,TRBD2,NA,TRBJ2-3,TGCAGCGTCAGGACTAGCGGGACCCAAGATACGCAGTATTTT,CSVRTSGTQDTQYF
TRBV24-1,NA,NA,TRBJ2-5,TGTGCCACCGGGATTGGGGGGGCCAAAGAGACCCAGTACTTC,CATGIGGAKETQYF
TRBV7-3,NA,NA,TRBJ2-1,TGTGCCAGCAGCCCTTACGAGGGGAATGAGCAGTTCTTC,CASSPYEGNEQFF
TRBV11-2,TRBD1,many,TRBJ2-7,TGTGCCAGCAGAAGACAGGGAGAAGACGAGCAGTACTTC,CASRRQGEDEQYF
TRBV29-1,NA,NA,TRBJ2-7,TGCAGCGTCCCAGGTCAGGGGGGGAACGAGCAGTACTTC,CSVPGQGGNEQYF
TRBV28,TRBD2,few,TRBJ2-2,TGTGCCAGCAGTTTAGTAAGACTAGCGGCAAACACCGGGGAGCTGTTTTTT,CASSLVRLAANTGELFF
TRBV5-6,NA,NA,TRBJ2-5,TGTGCCAGCAGCGCCATGCGGACCGACCCCCAAGAGACCCAGTACTTC,CASSAMRTDPQETQYF
TRBV6-1,TRBD2,NA,TRBJ2-7,TGTGCCAGCAGCTCCGGGACTAGCGTCGAGCAGTACTTC,CASSSGTSVEQYF
TRBV12-3/TRBV12-4,TRBD1,few,TRBJ1-1,TGTGCCAGCAGACCCGGGACAGGATTGAACACTGAAGCTTTCTTT,CASRPGTGLNTEAFF
TRBV7-7,TRBD2,NA,TRBJ2-7,TGTGCTAGCAGCCCCTCGGGGGGGGGTCGCTACGAGCAGTACTTC,CASSPSGGGRYEQYF
TRBV20-1,NA,few,TRBJ1-5,TGCAGTGCTAGAGTTGACAGAATAGGAAGCAATCAGCCCCAGCATTTT,CSARVDRIGSNQPQHF
TRBV7-2,NA,NA,TRBJ2-5,TGTGCCAGCAGCTCGAGTAGCAAAGAGACCCAGTACTTC,CASSSSSKETQYF
TRBV28,NA,NA,TRBJ1-2,TGTGCCAGCAGTTTAGCCGCTTCTAGGCATGGCTACACCTTC,CASSLAASRHGYTF
TRBV11-1,NA,NA,TRBJ1-1,TGTGCCAGCAGGCCCGGGGCAGGGGTGTTGGGGCAGAGCACTGAAGCTTTCTTT,CASRPGAGVLGQSTEAFF
TRBV7-7,NA,few,TRBJ2-3,TGTGCTAGCAGCCAGAATAAAAGCGATACGCAGTATTTT,CASSQNKSDTQYF
TRBV7-9,NA,many,TRBJ2-3,TGTGCCAGCAGCGACAAAGGGGGGGCCACAGATACGCAGTATTTT,CASSDKGGATDTQYF
TRBV12-3/TRBV12-4,NA,many,TRBJ2-5,TGTGCCAGCAGTTTGTTGTTAGAGACCCAGTACTTC,CASSLLLETQYF
TRBV14,NA,many,TRBJ2-2,TGTGCCAGCAGCCAAGCGAGACGTTCGAACACCGGGGAGCTGTTTTTT,CASSQARRSNTGELFF
TRBV28,NA,few,TRBJ2-7,TGTGCCAGCAGGGGCCCCACAGGGATCTACGAGCAGTACTTC,CASRGPTGIYEQYF
TRBV3-1,NA,NA,TRBJ2-1,TGTGCCAGCAGCCTACTCTCGGTCATGCGTGAGCAGTTCTTC,CASSLLSVMREQFF
TRBV5-1,NA,few,TRBJ1-1,TGCGCCAGCAGGGTTGGGTCGGGAAACACTGAAGCTTTCTTT,CASRVGSGNTEAFF
TRBV2,TRBD2,NA,TRBJ2-1,TGTGCCAGCAGAGAGCAGCGGGGGGCCTACAATGAGCAGTTCTTC,CASREQRGAYNEQFF
TRBV10-1,NA,few,TRBJ2-2,TGCGCCAGCAAACAGAACACCGGGGAGCTGTTTTTT,CASKQNTGELFF
TRBV12-3/TRBV12-4,NA,NA,TRBJ1-1,TGTGCCAGCAGTTTCGGGGGGAGGGCTTTCTTT,CASSFGGRAFF
TRBV2,NA,many,TRBJ1-5,TGTGCCAGCAGTGTGCCGATGGGGGGGAGCGGCAATCAGCCCCAGCATTTT,CASSVPMGGSGNQPQHF
TRBV10-3,TRBD2,NA,TRBJ2-3,TGTGCCATCAGTGAGTCGTGGGGTTTACTAGCGGGGGGCCGCACAGATACGCAGTATTTT,CAISESWGLLAGGRTDTQYF
TRBV7-2,NA,few,TRBJ2-3,TGTGCCAGCAGCTTAGCAGGGTCTAGCACAGATACGCAGTATTTT,CASSLAGSSTDTQYF
TRBV7-2,NA,few,TRBJ2-7,TGTGCCAGCAGCTTCCCTGAGCCGGGTGGGGAGCAGTACTTC,CASSFPEPGGEQYF
TRBV5-1,NA,NA,TRBJ2-7,TGCGCCAGCAACTACAACACAGGGAAATCGTACGAGCAGTACTTC,CASNYNTGKSYEQYF
TRBV11-2,NA,NA,TRBJ2-3,TGTGCCAGCAGCTTATCAGTTCTGGCCGTCTTTAGCACAGATACGCAGTATTTT,CASSLSVLAVFSTDTQYF
TRBV7-9,NA,many,TRBJ2-7,TGTGCCAGCAGCTTAGAGTTAGGACTTTTGTACGAGCAGTACTTC,CASSLELGLLYEQYF
TRBV4-2,NA,few,TRBJ2-1,TGTGCCAGCAGCCACCCTTCTAGGGGCAATGAGCAGTTCTTC,CASSHPSRGNEQFF
TRBV4-3,TRBD2,NA,TRBJ2-1,TGCGCCAGCAGCCAGGGGACTAGCGGGAGGGCCCGGAATGAGCAGTTCTTC,CASSQGTSGRARNEQFF
TRBV7-9,NA,few,TRBJ1-2,TGTGCCAGCAGCTTAGAGGGTCTAACAGACTTCTATGGCTACACCTTC,CASSLEGLTDFYGYTF
TRBV20-1,NA,NA,TRBJ2-7,TGCAGTGCTAGGGCCCGGGAGGAGCAGTACTTC,CSARAREEQYF
TRBV7-8,NA,few,TRBJ2-7,TGTGCCAGCAGCTTAGTAGGGGGGCGGGAGAAGAACGAGCAGTACTTC,CASSLVGGREKNEQYF
TRBV10-3,NA,NA,TRBJ1-1,TGTGCCATCAGTGAGTCGAGCGGGGGAGCCAGATCCGGAGCTTTCTTT,CAISESSGGARSGAFF
TRBV7-9,NA,NA,TRBJ1-4,TGTGCCAGCAGCTTACGGACGGGGAATGAAAAACTGTTTTTT,CASSLRTGNEKLFF
TRBV20-1,NA,NA,TRBJ1-2,TGCAGTGCCCTTGAGGGGGGGCTTGGCTACACCTTC,CSALEGGLGYTF
TRBV7-6,NA,many,TRBJ1-5,TGTGCCAGCAGCTTAGGGGTCGGGGGGGTCGTTCAGCCCCAGCATTTT,CASSLGVGGVVQPQHF
TRBV1,NA,NA,TRBJ2-7,TGCACCAGCAGCCAAGAAATGGGGGGCGGGTACGAGCAGTACTTC,CTSSQEMGGGYEQYF